This TCR beta chain was documented in a study of T cells in localized non-small cell lung cancer (dated by TCRdb to between 2020 and 2021). Notes on the research overall: T cell repertoires of 200 to 250 early-stage NSCLC patients were analyzed, with tumors being compared against uninvolved tumor-adjacent lungs. The cohort consisted of approximately 240 treatment-naive NSCLC patients whose localized lung tumors had been resected. NSCLC patients had a mean age of around 70 years, and 129 were male and more than 90 female.

As concerns this clone: Its cognate antigen has yet to be identified. Base qualities are missing; no much larger clone stands one base away.

At diagnosis, peripheral blood, uninvolved tumor-adjacent lung and tumor were collected and were preserved as a mix of fresh-frozen and FFPE material. For TCR repertoire profiling, blood samples were analyzed in the form of peripheral blood mononuclear cells. The immunoSEQ Assay was used to sequence TCR beta CDR3 regions from DNA. On the authors' methods: To compute T cell density, TCR beta template counts were normalized to usable DNA, which was estimated by amplifying housekeeping genes. The preseqR package was used to estimate richness by extrapolating to 400,000 templates for PBMC samples and to 120,000 templates for tissue samples. Clonality was defined as one minus Pielou's evenness. Differential abundance testing on productive amino-acid clonotypes, with a minimum total count of 5 and an alpha of 0.1, was used to identify tissue-enriched TCRs. The Jaccard Index and the Morisita Overlap Index were used to measure how much the repertoires overlapped between compartments. GLIPH grouped TCR beta CDR3s together with public tetramer-defined viral CDR3s, and a viral motif had to include at least three viral sequences and show V-gene enrichment. As stored in TCRdb, this immuneACCESS dataset retains in-frame rearrangements with V and J assigned. A fraction of the clones does not appear; measured against another copy, unresolved V genes explain less than half of the discrepancy, and the remainder lacks a known reason. V and J calls and clone size follow that table, whereas D and trimming were derived from the DNA. Counted in this sample were roughly 24,000 clones; about 91% of them appeared once. The ten largest make up over 3.5% of the sample.

The paper as a whole reports these results and caveats: Because the study design was exploratory, TCR variables were selected using unadjusted p-values without false-discovery rate correction. Multi-region tumor sequencing was not performed, so intratumor heterogeneity could not be excluded. Higher blood T cell density associated with longer overall survival, while higher adjacent-lung clonality associated with shorter survival. Uninvolved tumor-adjacent lung showed the highest T cell clonality, higher than tumor, which suggests more focused antigenic responses in the adjacent lung. Of the top 100 tumor clones, a median of roughly 56 were detected in paired uninvolved adjacent lung; around 27 were also among that lung's top 100.

V is pared back by 3 bases and J by 7 bases, with 7 bases lying between the germline termini. The germline V gene encodes CDR1 DFQATT and CDR2 SNEGSKA (reference sequence). Spanning cysteine to phenylalanine, the CDR3 consists of 11 amino acids. Left in the record is the CDR3 DNA by itself, 33 bases read in frame from the first base. The chain employs TRBV20-1 and TRBJ2-1; too little of a D gene remains to name it. This clonotype was obtained from a female donor of 60 years or more with stage II squamous cell lung carcinoma. Material: peripheral blood, obtained before any cancer treatment. The bases read TGCAGTGCTAGTCCGCTTAATGAGCAGTTCTTC. Translated, this is CSASPLNEQFF.